The clone carrying this T cell receptor (beta chain) was recorded once. What it binds is unknown. V lost 5 bases, J lost 5 bases, and 14 bases lay in between. The CDR3 length is 14 residues. From germline, CDR1 is PRHDT and CDR2 FYEKMQ (reference sequence). The data were obtained in a study of blood T cells in healthy people across ages. The wider study: Per two T cells, about one barcoded beta molecule was captured through template switching.

The authors ran a second PCR of roughly 7 to 11 cycles using a sample-barcoded 5' primer and a J-beta primer mix. All cDNA molecules were each tagged by a template-switch adaptor with 12 random nucleotides. MiXCR was run by TCRdb on the 5' RACE reads, yielding one entry per CDR3 protein. The table includes approximately 1,100,000 distinct CDR3 sequences, 45% detected once. Broader study findings: Across samples, TCR beta diversity tracked strongly with naive T cell percentage. As age increased, TCR beta diversity per million T cells fell in a roughly linear fashion.

The sequencing input was blood. The J gene is TRBJ2-3, the V gene TRBV13; possible D gene TRBD1, 6 bases. The clonotype comes from a woman in her sixties or seventies in good health. The CDR3 protein is CASSPQGIGDTQYF. DNA of the CDR3: TGTGCCAGCAGCCCCCAGGGGATTGGAGATACGCAGTATTTT.